Listed below are T cell receptor beta chains from one sample, sequenced in a study of CD8 T cells in Susac syndrome. TCRdb reprocessed the immunoSEQ multiplex PCR reads via MiXCR and lists one record per CDR3 protein. The sample yields hundreds of thousands of distinct CDR3 sequences, approximately 89% seen once. Sample: CD8+ T cells from PBMCs. These TCRs come from a human donor with multiple sclerosis. CDR3s include the opening cysteine and the closing phenylalanine or tryptophan. D genes are given only for firm matches. Rows may omit the clone size; those that give it use once, few, many or a size class.

clone size,D gene,J gene,V gene,CDR3 protein,CDR3 DNA
NA,NA,TRBJ2-7,TRBV6-2/TRBV6-3,CASRGFNYEQYF,TGTGCCAGCCGGGGTTTTAACTACGAGCAGTACTTC
NA,TRBD2,TRBJ2-5,TRBV4-3,CASSQEFGAGVEAQYF,TGCGCCAGCAGCCAAGAATTCGGAGCGGGAGTTGAGGCCCAGTACTTC
NA,NA,TRBJ1-5,TRBV10-3,CAISETPERQPQHF,TGTGCCATCAGTGAGACTCCCGAACGTCAGCCCCAGCATTTT
NA,NA,TRBJ2-2,TRBV6-5,CASSQETGGAGELFF,TGTGCCAGCAGCCAAGAGACAGGTGGTGCCGGGGAGCTGTTTTTT
NA,TRBD2,TRBJ2-3,TRBV12-3/TRBV12-4,CASTPGSGGSRDTQYF,TGTGCCAGCACCCCCGGTAGCGGGGGGTCCCGGGATACGCAGTATTTT
few,NA,TRBJ2-1,TRBV24-1,CATSDLPLGEQFF,TGTGCCACCAGTGATTTGCCCCTTGGTGAGCAGTTCTTC
NA,NA,TRBJ2-7,TRBV7-9,CASSIRDTGSYEQYF,TGTGCCAGCAGCATCCGGGACACCGGATCCTACGAGCAGTACTTC
NA,NA,TRBJ1-6,TRBV10-3,CAISVYLRVSPLHF,TGTGCCATCAGTGTGTACCTACGGGTTTCACCCCTCCACTTT
NA,NA,TRBJ1-4,TRBV11-2,CASSSFREKLFF,TGTGCCAGCAGCTCATTTAGAGAAAAACTGTTTTTT
NA,TRBD1,TRBJ1-1,TRBV28,CASSVQGEGHTEAFF,TGTGCCAGCAGTGTGCAGGGGGAAGGGCACACTGAAGCTTTCTTT
NA,TRBD2,TRBJ2-3,TRBV7-8,CASRWGGGTDTQYF,TGTGCCAGCAGATGGGGGGGAGGCACAGATACGCAGTATTTT
once,TRBD2,TRBJ2-3,TRBV15,CATVRGGGSTDTQYF,TGTGCCACCGTCCGGGGCGGGGGGAGCACAGATACGCAGTATTTT
NA,TRBD1,TRBJ2-7,TRBV7-8,CASSPGVGTGGEQYF,TGTGCCAGCAGCCCCGGAGTAGGGACAGGGGGAGAGCAGTACTTC
NA,NA,TRBJ1-2,TRBV5-6,CASSLEGIGGYTF,TGTGCCAGCAGCTTGGAAGGGATAGGCGGCTACACCTTC
NA,NA,TRBJ2-1,TRBV25-1,CASSNTSLSSYNEQFF,TGTGCCAGCAGTAACACCAGTCTGAGCTCCTACAATGAGCAGTTCTTC
NA,TRBD1,TRBJ2-7,TRBV4-1,CASSPNRGDYEQYF,TGCGCCAGCAGCCCAAACAGGGGGGACTACGAGCAGTACTTC
NA,TRBD1,TRBJ2-1,TRBV12-3/TRBV12-4,CASSFLGQGHDFSYNEQFF,TGTGCCAGCAGTTTCCTAGGACAGGGACACGATTTCTCCTACAATGAGCAGTTCTTC
NA,NA,TRBJ1-1,TRBV27,CASSLSLVTEAFF,TGTGCCAGCAGTTTATCGTTGGTCACTGAAGCTTTCTTT